These 14 T cell receptor beta chains share one sample of origin, sequenced in a study of metastatic and nonmetastatic thyroid tumors. TCRdb re-clonotyped the PCR reads through MiXCR. The sample records 4,500 or so clones, 30% to 40% being singletons. There were no patients who had received any treatment before thyroid surgery. The specimen was adjacent normal tissue. All receptors come from a female donor with papillary thyroid cancer or a benign thyroid nodule (not recorded which). Some clones in this sample may be carry-over from other donors' samples.

There are a few counts of this clone. The chain couples TRBV12-3 or TRBV12-4 to TRBJ2-7; possible D gene TRBD2, 5 bases. Trimming left V 3 bases short and J 4 bases short, with 13 bases between. The CDR3 is 14 amino acids. CDR3 protein: CASSFGGRKYEQYF. As DNA, the CDR3 is TGTGCCAGCAGTTTTGGTGGGAGAAAGTACGAGCAGTACTTC.

This clone was counted a few times. V usage is TRBV28 and J usage is TRBJ1-2; a possible D gene is TRBD1 (5 bases). This CDR3 is built from 12 residues. The ends were cut back, 6 bases at V and 5 bases at J, with 10 bases in the middle. CDR1 is MDHEN, CDR2 SYDVKM, per germline. DNA for the CDR3: TGTGCCAGCAGGACATGGGGGTATGGCTACACCTTC. This codes for CASRTWGYGYTF.

Comments on this clone: Lacking the conserved final phenylalanine or tryptophan, this CDR3 likely reflects a read error. The limits of the CDR3 on the DNA are not certain, so only TCRdb's listed CDR3 is given. V gene TRBV12-3 or TRBV12-4 combines with J gene TRBJ2-1; the table assigns TRBD1, which was not confirmed against the DNA. Counting both end residues, the CDR3 totals 15 amino acids. The CDR3 protein is CANSPRQGVNNEQSL.

This clone was observed a few times. One end of the junction varies from germline; a read error may be responsible. The rearrangement joins TRBV15 to TRBJ2-1; 9 positions match TRBD2. This CDR3 is built from 16 residues. Germline lookup yields CDR1 LNHNV and CDR2 YYDKDF (reference sequence). The CDR3 nucleotides are TGTGACACCAGCAGAGAAATAGCGGGAGTATCCAATGAGAAGTTCTTC. It yields the protein CDTSREIAGVSNEKFF.

This clone has more than one count but fewer than ten. The chain is built from TRBV6-1 and TRBJ2-1; TRBD2 agrees at 7 bases. The CDR3 contains 16 residues. CDR1 is MNHNS and CDR2 is SASEGT in the germline V gene. V was clipped by 6 bases and J by 1 base; unmatched bases: 9. CDR3 bases: TGTGCCAGCAGCCGATTCCAGCGGGGTTCCTACAATGAGCAGTTCTTC. It translates to CASSRFQRGSYNEQFF.

The chain joins TRBV6-1 to TRBJ2-1; possible D gene TRBD1, 6 bases. Trimming took off 5 bases at V and 4 bases at J, with 15 bases between the two ends. CDR1 and CDR2 (germline): MNHNS, SASEGT. The CDR3 extends over 15 amino acids. DNA of the CDR3: TGTGCCAGCAGTAATCCGGGACACAATTACAATGAGCAGTTCTTC. Protein sequence: CASSNPGHNYNEQFF.

This clone came up once. The chain joins TRBV20-1 to TRBJ2-5; 10 bases map to TRBD1. V trimming: 6 bases; J trimming: 4 bases; junction bases outside the gene matches: 2. Per germline, CDR1 DFQATT and CDR2 SNEGSKA (reference sequence). The CDR3 contains 12 residues. DNA for the CDR3: TGCAGTGCAAGGACAGGGGGAGAGACCCAGTACTTC. Translating gives CSARTGGETQYF.

In this sample, this clone turned up a few times. This chain links TRBV27 with TRBJ1-2; tentative D call: TRBD1 (6 bases). Germline CDR1 is MNHEY and CDR2 is SMNVEV (reference sequence). V dropped 1 base and J dropped 8 bases, with 20 bases sitting between them. CDR3 length equals 16 residues. CDR3 DNA sequence: TGTGCCAGCAGTTTATACACCCCAGGGGTTGGGGGGGGCTACACCTTC. Translated, it gives CASSLYTPGVGGGYTF.

This clone rates as medium-sized. The chain combines TRBV19 with TRBJ2-5, with 9 bases lining up with TRBD1. CDR1 and CDR2 (germline): LNHDA, SQIVND (reference sequence). The CDR3 is 16 residues long. V dropped 1 base and J dropped 5; count of bases not matched to a gene: 8. CDR3: CASSIVFGTGKETQYF. CDR3 in DNA: TGTGCCAGTAGTATAGTATTCGGGACAGGGAAGGAGACCCAGTACTTC.

This clone ranks as large. The rearrangement links TRBV5-1 to TRBJ1-2, with D perhaps TRBD1 (6 bases). Trimming cost V 0 bases and J 4 bases, with 13 bases left between them. This CDR3 comprises 15 residues. Germline V CDR1 and CDR2: SGHRS, YFSETQ. The chain's CDR3 is CASSLGGGPGYGYTF. Written as DNA, the CDR3 is TGCGCCAGCAGCTTGGGGGGGGGCCCAGGCTATGGCTACACCTTC.

This clone turned up a few times. The chain combines TRBV18 with TRBJ1-4; 8 bases match TRBD1. The CDR3 has 16 residues. V was pared by 5 bases and J by 8 bases, with 13 bases of the junction left unmatched. Germline V lookup: CDR1 KGHSH, CDR2 LQKENI. CDR3 protein: CASSTFRTGRIEKLFF. As DNA, the CDR3 is TGTGCCAGCTCAACTTTCCGGACAGGGAGAATCGAAAAACTGTTTTTT.

This clone was picked up a small number of times. The chain is built from TRBV24-1 and TRBJ2-1; perhaps TRBD1 as D (6 bases). The CDR3 runs 16 residues. V lost 0 bases to trimming and J lost 1 base, with 9 bases between them. Germline V gene sequence: CDR1 KGHDR, CDR2 SFDVKD. The DNA of the CDR3 is TGTGCCACCAGTGATTTGGGCAGGGGTTCCTACAATGAGCAGTTCTTC. It codes for CATSDLGRGSYNEQFF.

The rearrangement uses TRBV28 and TRBJ2-1; 15 bases are a match to TRBD2. The V gene end was trimmed by 2 bases and the J gene end by 5 bases; junction bases not matched to a gene: 10. The CDR3 spans 19 residues. Germline assignment: CDR1 MDHEN and CDR2 SYDVKM. The CDR3 DNA reads TGTGCCAGCAGTTTAGGACTAGCGGGAGGGAGAGGTTGGGACAATGAGCAGTTCTTC. It translates to CASSLGLAGGRGWDNEQFF. Based on the CDR3 plus reference TRBV28 and TRBJ2-1, the full variable domain is DVKVTQSSRYLVKRTGEKVFLECVQDMDHENMFWYRQDPGLGLRLIYFSYDVKMKEKGDIPEGYSVSREKKERFSLILESASTNQTSMYLCASSLGLAGGRGWDNEQFFGPGTRLTVL.

DNA for the CDR3: TGTGCCAGCAGTTCTCGGACAGGAGGGAATCAGCCCCAGCATTTT. Protein product: CASSSRTGGNQPQHF. The rearrangement links TRBV6-2 or TRBV6-3 to TRBJ1-5; 7 bases line up with TRBD1. The junction had 7 bases not matched to a gene; V was cut back by 4 bases and J by 4 bases. This CDR3 region has 15 residues. Germline V CDR1 and CDR2: MNHEY, SVGEGT.